Ten or more counts support the clone carrying this TCR beta chain. What it recognizes is unknown. The length of the CDR3 is 14 residues. Trimming removed 3 bases at V and 1 base at J, with 9 bases between. TCRdb called the 5' RACE reads again in MiXCR, with one record for every CDR3 protein. The repertoire holds around 960,000 distinct CDR3 sequences, roughly 12% seen once, with around 1.5% in the top ten. This record belongs to a study of identical twins. Study-level findings and limits: Modelling approaches yielded underestimates of out-of-frame TCR alpha sharing between monozygotic twins.

The same data also went into a second study, on yellow fever vaccine responses in identical twins.

This clonotype was obtained from a woman younger than 30 in good health. The specimen was PBMCs. V and J are TRBV12-3 or TRBV12-4 and TRBJ2-5; D is unresolved. CDR3 DNA: TGTGCCAGCAGTTTGGGCAGCCTCCAAGAGACCCAGTACTTC. Amino acids: CASSLGSLQETQYF.